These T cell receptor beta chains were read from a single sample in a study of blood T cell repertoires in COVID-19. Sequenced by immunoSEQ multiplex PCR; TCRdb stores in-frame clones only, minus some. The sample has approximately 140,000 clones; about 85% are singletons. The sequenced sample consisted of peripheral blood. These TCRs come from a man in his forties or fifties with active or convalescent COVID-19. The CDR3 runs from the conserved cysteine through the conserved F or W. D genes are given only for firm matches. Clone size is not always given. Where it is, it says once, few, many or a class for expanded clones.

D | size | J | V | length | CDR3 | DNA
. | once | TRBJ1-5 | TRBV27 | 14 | CASRTTGKDQPQHF | TGTGCCAGCAGGACTACAGGGAAGGACCAGCCCCAGCATTTT
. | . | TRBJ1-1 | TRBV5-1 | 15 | CASSPSAGLNTEAFF | TGCGCCAGCAGCCCCTCGGCAGGGCTGAACACTGAAGCTTTCTTT
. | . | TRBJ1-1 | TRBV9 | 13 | CASSIAGGTEAFF | TGTGCCAGCAGCATCGCCGGCGGCACTGAAGCTTTCTTT
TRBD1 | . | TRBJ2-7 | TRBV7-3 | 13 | CASSHPQGDEQYF | TGTGCCAGCAGCCACCCACAGGGGGACGAGCAGTACTTC
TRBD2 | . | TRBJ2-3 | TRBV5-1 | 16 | CASSTRQGTSADTQYF | TGCGCCAGCAGCACCCGTCAAGGGACTAGCGCAGATACGCAGTATTTT
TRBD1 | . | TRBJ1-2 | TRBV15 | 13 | CATTLDRGYGYTF | TGTGCCACCACCCTGGACAGGGGGTATGGCTACACCTTC
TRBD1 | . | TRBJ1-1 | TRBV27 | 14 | CASKPGQGPTEAFF | TGTGCCAGCAAACCGGGACAGGGCCCCACTGAAGCTTTCTTT
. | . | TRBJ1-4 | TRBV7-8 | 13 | CASSPWEGEKLFF | TGTGCCAGCAGCCCCTGGGAGGGCGAAAAACTGTTTTTT
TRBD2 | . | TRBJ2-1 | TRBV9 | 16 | CASSVGGTTLGNEQFF | TGTGCCAGCAGCGTAGGGGGGACTACCCTCGGGAATGAGCAGTTCTTC
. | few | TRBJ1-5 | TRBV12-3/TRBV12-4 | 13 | CASRTGGNQPQHF | TGTGCCAGCAGGACGGGGGGCAATCAGCCCCAGCATTTT
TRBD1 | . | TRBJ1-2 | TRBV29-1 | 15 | CSVGSKDRGPRGYTF | TGCAGCGTTGGGTCCAAGGACAGGGGGCCGCGTGGCTACACCTTC
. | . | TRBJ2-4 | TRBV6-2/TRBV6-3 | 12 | CASSPGKNIQYF | TGTGCCAGCAGTCCGGGTAAAAACATTCAGTACTTC
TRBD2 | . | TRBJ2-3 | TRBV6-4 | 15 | CASSESSGGADTQYF | TGTGCCAGCAGTGAAAGCAGCGGGGGGGCAGATACGCAGTATTTT
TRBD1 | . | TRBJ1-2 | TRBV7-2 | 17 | CASSLDGTGGHSYGYTF | TGTGCCAGCAGCTTAGACGGGACAGGGGGGCACTCATATGGCTACACCTTC
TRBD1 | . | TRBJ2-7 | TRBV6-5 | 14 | CASVGTGVSYEQYF | TGTGCCAGTGTGGGGACAGGGGTTTCCTACGAGCAGTACTTC
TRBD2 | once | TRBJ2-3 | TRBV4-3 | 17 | CASSQAGSSGGTDTQYF | TGCGCCAGCAGCCAAGCTGGCTCTAGCGGGGGCACAGATACGCAGTATTTT
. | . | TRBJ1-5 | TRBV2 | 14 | CASTKAGAGQPQHF | TGTGCCAGCACAAAAGCGGGGGCAGGTCAGCCCCAGCATTTT
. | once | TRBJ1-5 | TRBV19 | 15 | CASSNQGYSNQPQHF | TGTGCCAGTAGTAACCAGGGCTATAGCAATCAGCCCCAGCATTTT
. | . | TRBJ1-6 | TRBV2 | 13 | CASSDFENSPLHF | TGTGCCAGCAGTGACTTTGAGAATTCACCCCTCCACTTT
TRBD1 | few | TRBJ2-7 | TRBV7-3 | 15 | CASSRGQGASYEQYF | TGTGCCAGCAGCCGCGGGCAGGGGGCAAGTTACGAGCAGTACTTC
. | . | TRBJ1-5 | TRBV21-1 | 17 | CASSGRDRAPLNQPQHF | TGTGCCAGCAGCGGCCGGGACAGGGCCCCTCTCAATCAGCCCCAGCATTTT
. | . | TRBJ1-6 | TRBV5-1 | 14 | CASSLLPGDSPLHF | TGCGCCAGCAGCTTGCTCCCGGGGGATTCACCCCTCCACTTT
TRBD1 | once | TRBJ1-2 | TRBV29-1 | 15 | CSASIPPGQGNGYTF | TGCAGCGCCTCAATCCCCCCGGGACAGGGGAATGGCTACACCTTC
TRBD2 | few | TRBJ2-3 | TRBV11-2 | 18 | CASSSTSGGITSTDTQYF | TGTGCCAGCAGCTCGACTAGCGGGGGGATTACTAGCACAGATACGCAGTATTTT
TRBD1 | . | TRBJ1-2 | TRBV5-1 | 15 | CASTLEQGGLAGYTF | TGCGCCAGCACCTTGGAACAGGGGGGGCTGGCTGGCTACACCTTC
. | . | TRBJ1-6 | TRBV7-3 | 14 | CASALNQGNSPLHF | TGTGCCAGCGCCCTCAATCAGGGCAATTCACCCCTCCACTTT
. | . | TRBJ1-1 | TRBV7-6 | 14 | CASSSRRGLAEAFF | TGTGCCAGCAGCTCCAGACGGGGGTTGGCTGAAGCTTTCTTT
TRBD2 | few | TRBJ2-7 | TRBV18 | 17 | CASSPPTSRGLVPEQYF | TGTGCCAGCTCACCACCGACGTCACGAGGACTAGTACCCGAGCAGTACTTC
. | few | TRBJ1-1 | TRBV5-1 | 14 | CASSLGQPETEAFF | TGCGCCAGCAGCTTGGGACAGCCGGAGACTGAAGCTTTCTTT
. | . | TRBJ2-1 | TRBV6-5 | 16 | CASSSSAAAQHNEQFF | .
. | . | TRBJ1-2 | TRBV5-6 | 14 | CASSPGIPNYGYTF | TGTGCCAGCAGCCCAGGGATCCCTAACTATGGCTACACCTTC
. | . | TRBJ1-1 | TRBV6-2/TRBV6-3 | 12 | CASSYAASEAFF | TGTGCCAGCAGTTACGCAGCTAGCGAAGCTTTCTTT
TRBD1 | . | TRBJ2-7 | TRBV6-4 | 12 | CASNGQGYEQYF | TGTGCCAGCAACGGACAGGGGTACGAGCAGTACTTC
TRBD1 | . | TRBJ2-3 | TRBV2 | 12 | CASRRQGNTQYF | TGTGCCAGCAGACGACAGGGCAATACGCAGTATTTT
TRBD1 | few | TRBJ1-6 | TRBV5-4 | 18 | CASSLKATGPSTDSPLHF | TGTGCCAGCAGCTTGAAGGCGACAGGGCCCAGCACAGATTCACCCCTCCACTTT
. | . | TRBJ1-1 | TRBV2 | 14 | CASNLQGGYTEAFF | TGTGCCAGCAACTTACAGGGTGGGTACACTGAAGCTTTCTTT
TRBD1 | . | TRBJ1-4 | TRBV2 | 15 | CASSGQGGNNEKLFF | TGTGCCAGCAGTGGACAGGGGGGGAACAATGAAAAACTGTTTTTT
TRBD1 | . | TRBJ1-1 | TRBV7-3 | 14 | CASSQQGYDTEAFF | TGTGCCAGCAGCCAACAGGGGTATGACACTGAAGCTTTCTTT
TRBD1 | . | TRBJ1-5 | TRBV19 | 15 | CASRTGTGGLQPQHF | TGTGCCAGTAGGACCGGGACAGGGGGGTTACAGCCCCAGCATTTT
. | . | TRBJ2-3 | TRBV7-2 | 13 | CASSSREGVTQYF | TGTGCCAGCAGCTCCCGAGAGGGGGTAACGCAGTATTTT
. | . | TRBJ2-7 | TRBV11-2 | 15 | CASSLARDRTYEQYF | TGTGCCAGCAGCTTAGCGCGGGACAGAACCTACGAGCAGTACTTC
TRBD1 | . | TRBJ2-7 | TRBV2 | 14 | CASSPNTGGGEQYF | TGTGCCAGCAGCCCCAACACAGGGGGCGGCGAGCAGTACTTC
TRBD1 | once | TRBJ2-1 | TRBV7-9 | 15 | CASSPGQVPVYEQFF | TGTGCCAGCAGCCCTGGACAGGTTCCAGTCTATGAGCAGTTCTTC
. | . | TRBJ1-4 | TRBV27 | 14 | CASSFGQANEKLFF | TGTGCCAGCAGTTTCGGTCAGGCTAATGAAAAACTGTTTTTT
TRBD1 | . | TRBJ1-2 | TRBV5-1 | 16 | CASSTGQGALSYGYTF | TGCGCCAGCAGCACGGGACAGGGGGCCCTATCCTATGGCTACACCTTC
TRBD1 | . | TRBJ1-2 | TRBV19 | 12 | CASSGRGFGYTF | TGTGCCAGTAGCGGCAGGGGGTTCGGCTACACCTTC
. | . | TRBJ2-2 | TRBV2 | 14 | CASTLAVNTGELFF | TGCGCCAGCACGCTAGCCGTAAACACCGGGGAGCTGTTTTTT
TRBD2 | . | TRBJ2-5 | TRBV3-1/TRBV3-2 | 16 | CASSQGLAGGQETQYF | TGTGCCAGCAGCCAAGGACTAGCGGGGGGACAAGAGACCCAGTACTTC
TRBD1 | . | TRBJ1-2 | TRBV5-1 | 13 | CASSFRDRDGYTF | TGCGCCAGCAGCTTTAGGGACAGGGATGGCTACACCTTC
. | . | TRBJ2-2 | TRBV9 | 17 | CASRPGDSGLRTGELFF | TGTGCCAGCAGGCCCGGTGATTCAGGGCTTCGGACCGGGGAGCTGTTTTTT
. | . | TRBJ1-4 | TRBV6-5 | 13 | CATAGIANEKLFF | TGTGCCACCGCAGGGATTGCAAATGAAAAACTGTTTTTT
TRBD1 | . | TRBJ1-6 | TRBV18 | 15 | CASSQTGDRNSPLHF | TGTGCCAGCTCGCAAACAGGGGATCGTAATTCACCCCTCCACTTT
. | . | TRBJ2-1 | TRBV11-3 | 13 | CASSLGGLNEQFF | TGTGCCAGCAGCCTGGGGGGGCTGAATGAGCAGTTCTTC
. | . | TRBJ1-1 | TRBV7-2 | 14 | CASSLLQGGAEAFF | TGTGCCAGCAGCTTACTACAGGGTGGCGCTGAAGCTTTCTTT
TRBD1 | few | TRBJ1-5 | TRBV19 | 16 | CASSGTGIFGGQPQHF | TGTGCCAGTAGCGGGACAGGGATCTTCGGGGGCCAGCCCCAGCATTTT
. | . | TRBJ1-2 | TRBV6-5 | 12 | CASCYRAHGYTF | TGTGCCAGCTGCTACAGGGCCCATGGCTACACCTTC
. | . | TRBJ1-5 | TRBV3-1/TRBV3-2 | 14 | CASSQGAFNQPQHF | TGTGCCAGCAGCCAGGGGGCTTTCAATCAGCCCCAGCATTTT
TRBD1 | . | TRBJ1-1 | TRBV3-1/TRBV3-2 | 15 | CASSQGVRDSTEAFF | TGTGCCAGCAGCCAAGGAGTCCGGGACAGCACTGAAGCTTTCTTT
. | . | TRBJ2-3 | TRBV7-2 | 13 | CASSPPGGVTQYF | TGTGCCAGCAGCCCCCCTGGAGGGGTTACGCAGTATTTT